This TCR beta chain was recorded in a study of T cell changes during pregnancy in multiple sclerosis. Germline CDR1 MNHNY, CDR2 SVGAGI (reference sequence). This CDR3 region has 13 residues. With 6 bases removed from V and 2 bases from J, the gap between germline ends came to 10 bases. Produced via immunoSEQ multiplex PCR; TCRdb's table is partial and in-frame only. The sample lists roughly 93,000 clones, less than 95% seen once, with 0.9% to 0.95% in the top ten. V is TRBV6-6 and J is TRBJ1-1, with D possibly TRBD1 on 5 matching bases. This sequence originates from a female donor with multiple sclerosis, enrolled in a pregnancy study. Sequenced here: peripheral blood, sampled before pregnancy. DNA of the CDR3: TGTGCCAGCAGCGGCCAGGGAAACACTGAAGCTTTCTTT. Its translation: CASSGQGNTEAFF.